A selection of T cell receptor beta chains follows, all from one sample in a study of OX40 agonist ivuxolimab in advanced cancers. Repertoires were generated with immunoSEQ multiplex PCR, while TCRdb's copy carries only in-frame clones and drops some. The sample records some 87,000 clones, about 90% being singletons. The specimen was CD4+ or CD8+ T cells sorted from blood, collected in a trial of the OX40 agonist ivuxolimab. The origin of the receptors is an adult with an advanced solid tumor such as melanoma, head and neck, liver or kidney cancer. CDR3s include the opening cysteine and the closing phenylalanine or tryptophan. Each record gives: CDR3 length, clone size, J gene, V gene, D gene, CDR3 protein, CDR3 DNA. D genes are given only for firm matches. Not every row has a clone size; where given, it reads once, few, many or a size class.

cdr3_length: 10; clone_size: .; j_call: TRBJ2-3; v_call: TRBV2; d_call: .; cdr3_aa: CASRLDTQYF; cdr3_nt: TGTGCCAGCAGGTTAGATACGCAGTATTTT
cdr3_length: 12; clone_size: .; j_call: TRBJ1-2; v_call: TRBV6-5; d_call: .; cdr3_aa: CASSYKNYGYTF; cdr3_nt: TGTGCCAGCAGTTACAAGAACTATGGCTACACCTTC
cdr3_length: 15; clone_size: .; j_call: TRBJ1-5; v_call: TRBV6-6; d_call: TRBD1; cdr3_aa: CASRQDRDSNQPQHF; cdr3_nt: TGTGCCAGCAGACAAGACAGGGATAGCAATCAGCCCCAGCATTTT
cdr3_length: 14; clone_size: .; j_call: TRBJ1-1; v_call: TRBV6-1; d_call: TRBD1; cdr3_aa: CASSQTGGYTEAFF; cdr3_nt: TGTGCCAGCAGCCAGACAGGGGGATACACTGAAGCTTTCTTT
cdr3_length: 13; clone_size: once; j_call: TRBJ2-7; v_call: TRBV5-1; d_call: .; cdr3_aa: CASSLDGAYEQYF; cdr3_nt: TGCGCCAGCAGCTTGGACGGGGCCTACGAGCAGTACTTC
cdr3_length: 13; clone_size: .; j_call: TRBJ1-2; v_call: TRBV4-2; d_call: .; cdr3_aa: CASRGPNSDGYTF; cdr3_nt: TGTGCCAGCCGGGGTCCCAATTCCGATGGCTACACCTTC
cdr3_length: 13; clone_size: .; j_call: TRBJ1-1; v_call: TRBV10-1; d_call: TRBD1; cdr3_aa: CASSGQGGTEAFF; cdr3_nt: TGCGCCAGCAGTGGACAGGGTGGCACTGAAGCTTTCTTT
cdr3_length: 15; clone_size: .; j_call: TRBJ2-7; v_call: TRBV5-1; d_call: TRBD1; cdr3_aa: CASSLATGLSYRQYF; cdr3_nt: TGCGCCAGCAGCTTGGCGACAGGGTTAAGCTATCGGCAGTACTTC
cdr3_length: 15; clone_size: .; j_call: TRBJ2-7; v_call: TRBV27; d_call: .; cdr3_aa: CASRRVPQTLYEQYF; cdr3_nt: TGTGCCAGCAGGCGGGTGCCACAGACTCTCTACGAGCAGTACTTC
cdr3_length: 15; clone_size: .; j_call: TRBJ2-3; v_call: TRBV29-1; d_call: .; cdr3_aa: CSVSVLAMSTDTQYF; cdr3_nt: TGCAGCGTTTCCGTCTTAGCGATGAGCACAGATACGCAGTATTTT
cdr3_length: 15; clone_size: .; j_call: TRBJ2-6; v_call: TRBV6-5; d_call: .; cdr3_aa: CASSRDSSGANVLTF; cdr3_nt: TGTGCCAGCAGCCGAGACAGTTCCGGGGCCAACGTCCTGACTTTC
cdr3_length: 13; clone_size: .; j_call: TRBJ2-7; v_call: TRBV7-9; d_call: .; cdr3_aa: CASTISGTYEQYF; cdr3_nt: TGTGCCAGCACCATTAGCGGTACCTACGAGCAGTACTTC
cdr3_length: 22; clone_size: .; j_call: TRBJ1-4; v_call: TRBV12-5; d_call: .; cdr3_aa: CASGGASDSVTGSEWVSEKLFF; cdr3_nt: TGTGCTAGTGGTGGGGCCTCGGATTCTGTTACAGGGAGTGAATGGGTGTCTGAAAAACTGTTTTTT
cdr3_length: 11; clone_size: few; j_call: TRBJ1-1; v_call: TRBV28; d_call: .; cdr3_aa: CASSWGTEAFF; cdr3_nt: TGTGCCAGCAGCTGGGGCACTGAAGCTTTCTTT
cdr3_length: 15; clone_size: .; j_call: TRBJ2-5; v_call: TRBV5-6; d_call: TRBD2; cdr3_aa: CASSQGLAVQETQYF; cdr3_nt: TGTGCCAGCAGCCAGGGACTAGCGGTCCAAGAGACCCAGTACTTC
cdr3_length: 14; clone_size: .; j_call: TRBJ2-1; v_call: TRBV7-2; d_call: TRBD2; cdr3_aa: CASSSTSGRGEQFF; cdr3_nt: TGTGCCAGCAGCTCGACTAGCGGGAGAGGGGAGCAGTTCTTC
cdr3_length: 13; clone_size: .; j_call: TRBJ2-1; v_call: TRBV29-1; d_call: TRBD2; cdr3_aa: CSVWTRFANEQFF; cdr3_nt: TGCAGCGTCTGGACTAGATTCGCCAATGAGCAGTTCTTC
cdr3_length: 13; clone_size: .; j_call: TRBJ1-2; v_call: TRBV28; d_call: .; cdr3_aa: CASIAYREDGYTF; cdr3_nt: TGTGCCAGCATAGCCTACAGGGAAGATGGCTACACCTTC
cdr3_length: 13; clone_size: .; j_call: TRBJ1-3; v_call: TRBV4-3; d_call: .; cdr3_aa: CASSQGTGATIYF; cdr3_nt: TGCGCCAGCAGCCAAGGGACGGGTGCCACCATATATTTT
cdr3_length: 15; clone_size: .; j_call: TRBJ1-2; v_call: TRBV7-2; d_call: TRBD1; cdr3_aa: CASSSVTGGNYGYTF; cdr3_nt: TGTGCCAGCAGCTCAGTAACAGGGGGAAACTATGGCTACACCTTC
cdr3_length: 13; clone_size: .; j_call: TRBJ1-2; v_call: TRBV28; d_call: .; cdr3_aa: CASSFNSWVGYTF; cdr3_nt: TGTGCCAGCAGTTTTAACAGCTGGGTTGGCTACACCTTC
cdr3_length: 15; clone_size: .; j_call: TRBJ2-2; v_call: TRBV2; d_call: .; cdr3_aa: CASTGQLSGNVGLFF; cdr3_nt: TGTGCCAGCACAGGGCAGCTCTCGGGGAACGTCGGGCTGTTTTTT
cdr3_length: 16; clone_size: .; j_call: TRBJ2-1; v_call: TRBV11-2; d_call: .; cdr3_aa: CASSLVGGPSYNEQFF; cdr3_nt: TGTGCCAGCAGCTTAGTGGGTGGGCCCTCCTACAATGAGCAGTTCTTC
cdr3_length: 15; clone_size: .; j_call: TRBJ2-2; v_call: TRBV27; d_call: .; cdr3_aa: CASGNWGVGTGELFF; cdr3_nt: TGTGCCAGCGGGAATTGGGGGGTTGGTACCGGGGAGCTGTTTTTT
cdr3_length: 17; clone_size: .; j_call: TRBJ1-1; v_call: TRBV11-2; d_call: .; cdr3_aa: CASSLDRAANMNTEAFF; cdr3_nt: TGTGCCAGCAGCTTAGATCGGGCAGCCAACATGAACACTGAAGCTTTCTTT
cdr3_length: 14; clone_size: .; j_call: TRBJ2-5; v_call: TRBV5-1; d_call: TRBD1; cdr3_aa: CASSLGTVQETQYF; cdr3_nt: TGCGCCAGCAGCCTAGGGACAGTACAAGAGACCCAGTACTTC
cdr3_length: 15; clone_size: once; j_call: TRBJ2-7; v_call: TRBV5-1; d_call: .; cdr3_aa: CASSASGGELYEQYF; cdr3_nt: TGCGCCAGCAGCGCCTCGGGGGGCGAGTTGTACGAGCAGTACTTC
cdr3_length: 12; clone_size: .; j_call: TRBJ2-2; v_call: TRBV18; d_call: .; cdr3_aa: CASSPSTGELFF; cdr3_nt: TGTGCCAGCTCACCTAGCACCGGGGAGCTGTTTTTT
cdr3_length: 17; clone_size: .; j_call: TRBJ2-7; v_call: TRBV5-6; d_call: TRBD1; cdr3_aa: CASSLGGQRISSYEQYF; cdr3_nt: TGTGCCAGCAGCTTGGGGGGACAGAGAATTAGCTCCTACGAGCAGTACTTC
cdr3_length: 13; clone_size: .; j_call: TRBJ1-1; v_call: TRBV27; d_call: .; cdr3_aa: CASSLMRITEAFF; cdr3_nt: TGTGCCAGCAGTTTAATGCGTATCACTGAAGCTTTCTTT
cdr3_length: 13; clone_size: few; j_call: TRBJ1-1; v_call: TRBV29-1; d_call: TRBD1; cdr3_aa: CSVAGQMNTEAFF; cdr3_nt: TGCAGCGTCGCGGGACAGATGAACACTGAAGCTTTCTTT
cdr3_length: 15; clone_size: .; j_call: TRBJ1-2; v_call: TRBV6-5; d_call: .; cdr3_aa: CASSYEADPNYGYTF; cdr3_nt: TGTGCCAGCAGTTACGAGGCGGATCCTAACTATGGCTACACCTTC
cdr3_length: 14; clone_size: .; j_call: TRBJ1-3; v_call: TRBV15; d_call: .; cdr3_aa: CATSRGHSGNTIYF; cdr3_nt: TGTGCCACCAGCAGAGGACACAGTGGAAACACCATATATTTT
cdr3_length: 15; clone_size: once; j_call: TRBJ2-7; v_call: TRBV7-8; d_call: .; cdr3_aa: CASSLARQGGGEQYF; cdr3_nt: TGTGCCAGCAGCTTAGCAAGGCAGGGAGGGGGCGAGCAGTACTTC
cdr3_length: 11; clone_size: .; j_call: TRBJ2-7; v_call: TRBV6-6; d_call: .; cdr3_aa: CASRFLYEQYF; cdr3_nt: TGTGCCAGCAGGTTTCTGTACGAGCAGTACTTC
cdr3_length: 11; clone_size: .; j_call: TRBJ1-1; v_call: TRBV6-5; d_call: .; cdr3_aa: CASGMNTEAFF; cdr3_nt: TGTGCCAGCGGGATGAACACTGAAGCTTTCTTT
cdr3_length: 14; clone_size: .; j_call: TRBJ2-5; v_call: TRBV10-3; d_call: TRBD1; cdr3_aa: CAISGGTGKETQYF; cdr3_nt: TGTGCCATCAGTGGTGGGACAGGGAAAGAGACCCAGTACTTC
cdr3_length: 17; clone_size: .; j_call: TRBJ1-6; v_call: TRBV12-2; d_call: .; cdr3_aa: CASRLRSGGSYNSPLHF; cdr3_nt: TGTGCAAGTCGCTTAAGGTCGGGCGGCAGCTATAATTCACCCCTCCACTTT
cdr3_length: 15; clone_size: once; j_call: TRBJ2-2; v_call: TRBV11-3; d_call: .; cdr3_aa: CASSLTRGGTGELFF; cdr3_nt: TGTGCCAGCAGCTTAACCAGGGGTGGGACCGGGGAGCTGTTTTTT
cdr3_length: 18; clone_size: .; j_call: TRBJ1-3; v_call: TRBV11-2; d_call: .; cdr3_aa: CASSLGTGHGGTGNTIYF; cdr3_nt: TGTGCCAGCAGCTTAGGTACCGGGCACGGGGGAACTGGAAACACCATATATTTT
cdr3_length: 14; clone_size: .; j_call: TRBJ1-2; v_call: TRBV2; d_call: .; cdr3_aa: CASSEARNFYGYTF; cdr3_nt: TGTGCCAGCAGTGAAGCGAGGAACTTCTATGGCTACACCTTC
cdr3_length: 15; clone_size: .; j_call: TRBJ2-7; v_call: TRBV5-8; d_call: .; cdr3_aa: CASSFARGESYEQYF; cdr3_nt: TGTGCCAGCAGCTTCGCCCGGGGAGAGTCCTACGAGCAGTACTTC
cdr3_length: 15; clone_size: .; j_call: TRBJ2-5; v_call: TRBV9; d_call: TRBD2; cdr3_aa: CASSVGGDPWETQYF; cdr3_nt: TGTGCCAGCAGCGTCGGGGGGGACCCCTGGGAGACCCAGTACTTC
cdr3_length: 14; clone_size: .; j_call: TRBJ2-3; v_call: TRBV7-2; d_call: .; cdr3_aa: CASSLSDHTDTQYF; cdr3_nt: TGTGCCAGCAGCTTATCGGACCACACAGATACGCAGTATTTT
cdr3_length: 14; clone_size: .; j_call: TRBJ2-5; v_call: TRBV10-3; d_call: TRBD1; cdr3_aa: CAISESTGEETQYF; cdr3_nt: TGTGCCATCAGTGAGTCGACAGGGGAAGAGACCCAGTACTTC
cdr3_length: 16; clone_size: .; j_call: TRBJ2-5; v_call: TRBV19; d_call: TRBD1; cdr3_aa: CASSIDHSRGKETQYF; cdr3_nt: TGTGCCAGTAGTATAGATCACTCCAGGGGGAAGGAGACCCAGTACTTC
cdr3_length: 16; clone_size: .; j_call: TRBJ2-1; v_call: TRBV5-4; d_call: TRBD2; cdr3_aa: CASSLEGLAGGREQFF; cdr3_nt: TGTGCCAGCAGCTTGGAAGGTCTAGCGGGAGGTCGAGAGCAGTTCTTC
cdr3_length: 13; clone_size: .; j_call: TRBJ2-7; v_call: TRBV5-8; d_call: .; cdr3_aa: CASSFGGIGEQYF; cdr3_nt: TGTGCCAGCAGCTTTGGGGGGATCGGCGAGCAGTACTTC
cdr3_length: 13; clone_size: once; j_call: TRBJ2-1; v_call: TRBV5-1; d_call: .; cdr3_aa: CASSPGQELEQFF; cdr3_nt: TGCGCCAGCAGCCCGGGCCAGGAATTGGAGCAGTTCTTC
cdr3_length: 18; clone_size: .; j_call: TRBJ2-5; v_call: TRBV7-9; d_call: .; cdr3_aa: CASSLGDTDLGGRETQYF; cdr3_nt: TGTGCCAGCAGCTTAGGGGACACGGACTTGGGTGGAAGAGAGACCCAGTACTTC
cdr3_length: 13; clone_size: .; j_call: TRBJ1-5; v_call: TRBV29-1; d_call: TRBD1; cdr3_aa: CSVPGQGSQPQHF; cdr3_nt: TGCAGCGTTCCGGGACAGGGAAGTCAGCCCCAGCATTTT
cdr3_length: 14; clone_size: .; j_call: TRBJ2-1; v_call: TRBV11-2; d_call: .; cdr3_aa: CASSLGGVNNEQFF; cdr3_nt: TGTGCCAGCAGCTTGGGGGGAGTCAATAATGAGCAGTTCTTC
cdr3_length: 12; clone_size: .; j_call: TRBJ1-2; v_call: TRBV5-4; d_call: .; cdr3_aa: CASSLVPYGYTF; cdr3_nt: TGTGCCAGCAGCTTGGTCCCTTATGGCTACACCTTC
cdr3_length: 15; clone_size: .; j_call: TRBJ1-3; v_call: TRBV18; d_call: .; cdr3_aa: CASSPPAVAGNTIYF; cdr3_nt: TGTGCCAGCTCACCACCCGCGGTGGCTGGAAACACCATATATTTT
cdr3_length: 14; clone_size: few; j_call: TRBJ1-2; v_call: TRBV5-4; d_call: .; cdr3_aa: CASSTAGLIYGYTF; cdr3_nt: TGTGCCAGCAGCACCGCGGGACTGATCTATGGCTACACCTTC
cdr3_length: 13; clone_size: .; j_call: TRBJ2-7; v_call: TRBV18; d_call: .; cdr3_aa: CASSPSGLNEQYF; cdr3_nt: TGTGCCAGCTCACCATCAGGTCTCAACGAGCAGTACTTC
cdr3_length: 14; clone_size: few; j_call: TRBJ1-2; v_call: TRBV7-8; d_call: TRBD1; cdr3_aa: CASSSDRSSYGYTF; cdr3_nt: TGTGCCAGCAGCTCGGACAGGTCGAGCTATGGCTACACCTTC
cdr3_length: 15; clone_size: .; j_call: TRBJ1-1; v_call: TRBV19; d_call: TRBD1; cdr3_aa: CASSMRGTGSPEAFF; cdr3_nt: TGTGCCAGTAGTATGAGGGGGACAGGTAGCCCTGAAGCTTTCTTT
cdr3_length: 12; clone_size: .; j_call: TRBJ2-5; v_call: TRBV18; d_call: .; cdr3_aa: CASSPPEGTQYF; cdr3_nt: TGTGCCAGCTCACCACCGGAAGGGACCCAGTACTTC
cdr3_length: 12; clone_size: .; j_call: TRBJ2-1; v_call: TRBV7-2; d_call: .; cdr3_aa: CASSLRNSEQFF; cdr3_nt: TGTGCCAGCAGCTTACGGAATAGTGAGCAGTTCTTC